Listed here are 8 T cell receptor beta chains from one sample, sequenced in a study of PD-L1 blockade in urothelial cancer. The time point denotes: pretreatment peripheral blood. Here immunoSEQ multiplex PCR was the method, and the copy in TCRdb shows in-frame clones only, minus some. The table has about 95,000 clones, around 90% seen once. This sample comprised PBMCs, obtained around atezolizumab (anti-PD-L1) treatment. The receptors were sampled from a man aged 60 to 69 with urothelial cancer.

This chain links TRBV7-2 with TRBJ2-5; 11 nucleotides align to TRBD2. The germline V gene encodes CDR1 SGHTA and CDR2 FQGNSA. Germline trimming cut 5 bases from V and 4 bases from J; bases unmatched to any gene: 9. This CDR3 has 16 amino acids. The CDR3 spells CASSPTSGGRGETQYF. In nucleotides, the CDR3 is TGTGCCAGCAGCCCCACTAGCGGGGGACGTGGAGAGACCCAGTACTTC.

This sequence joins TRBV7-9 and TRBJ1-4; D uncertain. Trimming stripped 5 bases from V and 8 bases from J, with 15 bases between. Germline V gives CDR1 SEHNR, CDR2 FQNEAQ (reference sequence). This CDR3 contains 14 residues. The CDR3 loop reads CASSPPRGGEKLFF. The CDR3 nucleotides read TGTGCCAGCAGCCCACCCCGGGGTGGGGAAAAACTGTTTTTT.

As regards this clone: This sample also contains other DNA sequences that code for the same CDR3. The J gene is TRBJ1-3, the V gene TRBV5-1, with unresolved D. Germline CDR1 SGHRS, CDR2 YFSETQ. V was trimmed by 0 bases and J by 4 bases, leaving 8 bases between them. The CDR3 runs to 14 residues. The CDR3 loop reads CASSLAGYGNTIYF. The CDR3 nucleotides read TGCGCCAGCAGCTTGGCAGGTTACGGAAACACCATATATTTT. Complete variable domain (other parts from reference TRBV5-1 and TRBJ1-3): KAGVTQTPRYLIKTRGQQVTLSCSPISGHRSVSWYQQTPGQGLQFLFEYFSETQRNKGNFPGRFSGRQFSNSRSEMNVSTLELGDSALYLCASSLAGYGNTIYFGEGSWLTVV.

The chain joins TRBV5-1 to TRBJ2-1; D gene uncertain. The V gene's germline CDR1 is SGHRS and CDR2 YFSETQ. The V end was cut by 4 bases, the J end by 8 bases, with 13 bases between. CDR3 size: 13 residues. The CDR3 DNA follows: TGCGCCAGCAGCACCGAGGTGCCCGATGAGCAGTTCTTC. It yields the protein CASSTEVPDEQFF.

CDR3 bases: TGTGCCAGCAGCAGCGGGACTAGCGGGCCCGTCTCCTACGAGCAGTACTTC. Translating gives CASSSGTSGPVSYEQYF. V is TRBV5-4 and J is TRBJ2-7, with 12 bases aligning to TRBD2. In germline, CDR1 is SGHNT, CDR2 YYREEE (reference sequence). Trimming took 4 bases from V and 0 from J; bases not matched to a gene: 8. There are 17 residues in the CDR3.

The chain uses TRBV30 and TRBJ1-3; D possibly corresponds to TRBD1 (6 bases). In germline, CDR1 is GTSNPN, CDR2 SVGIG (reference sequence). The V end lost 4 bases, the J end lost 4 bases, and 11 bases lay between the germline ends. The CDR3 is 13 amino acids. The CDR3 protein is CAWNVGTGNTIYF. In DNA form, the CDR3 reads TGTGCCTGGAATGTGGGGACAGGAAACACCATATATTTT. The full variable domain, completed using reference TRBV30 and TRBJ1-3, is SQTIHQWPATLVQPVGSPLSLECTVEGTSNPNLYWYRQAAGRGLQLLFYSVGIGQISSEVPQNLSASRPQDRQFILSSKKLLLSDSGFYLCAWNVGTGNTIYFGEGSWLTVV.

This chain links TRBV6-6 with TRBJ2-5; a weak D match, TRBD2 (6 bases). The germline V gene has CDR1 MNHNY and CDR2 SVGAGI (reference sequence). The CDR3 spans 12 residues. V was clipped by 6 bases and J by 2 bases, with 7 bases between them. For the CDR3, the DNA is TGTGCCAGCAGGGACTATCAAGAGACCCAGTACTTC. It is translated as CASRDYQETQYF.

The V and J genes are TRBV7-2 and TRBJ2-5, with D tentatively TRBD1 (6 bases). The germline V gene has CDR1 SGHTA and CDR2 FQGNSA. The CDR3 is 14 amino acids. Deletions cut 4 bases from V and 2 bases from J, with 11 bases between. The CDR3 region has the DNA TGTGCCAGCAGCTACACTAGGGGGCAAGAGACCCAGTACTTC. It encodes CASSYTRGQETQYF.